The source of this T cell receptor (beta chain) is a study of STAT5B mutations in CD4+ large granular lymphocyte leukemia. With respect to this clone: Its antigen is undetermined.

Germline V gives CDR1 SSHAT, CDR2 FNYEAQ (reference sequence). This CDR3 has 16 amino acids. V was shortened by 1 base and J by 1 base, with 13 bases between the two germline ends. This was a survey-level run. Method: immunoSEQ multiplex PCR; TCRdb's copy keeps in-frame clones and lacks some. The table includes 34,000 or so clones, 70% to 90% detected once. Study results and limitations: Less than 30% of private leukemic clonotypes occurred rarely in other patients' non-leukemic repertoires. Higher CD4+ than CD8+ T-LGLL clonality might reflect small sample size. Top patient clones used TRBV06 genes more often: 8/27 versus 2/35 in controls.

The receptor was isolated from a human donor in good health. The sequencing input was CD4+ T cells from blood buffy coats. The rearrangement uses TRBV7-7 and TRBJ2-5; maybe TRBD2 (5 bases). The CDR3 bases are TGTGCCAGCAGCTTAGGGTCCGCGGGCCCCCAAGAGACCCAGTACTTC. It specifies CASSLGSAGPQETQYF.